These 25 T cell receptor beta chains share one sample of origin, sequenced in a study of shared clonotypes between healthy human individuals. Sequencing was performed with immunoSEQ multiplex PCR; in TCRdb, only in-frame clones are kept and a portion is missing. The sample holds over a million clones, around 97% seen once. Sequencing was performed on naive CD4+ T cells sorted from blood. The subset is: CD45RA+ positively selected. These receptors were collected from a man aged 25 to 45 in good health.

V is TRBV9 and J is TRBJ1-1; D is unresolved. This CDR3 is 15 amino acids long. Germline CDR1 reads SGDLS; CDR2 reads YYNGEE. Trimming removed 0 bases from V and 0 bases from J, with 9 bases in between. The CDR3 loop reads CASSVDAGLNTEAFF. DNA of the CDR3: TGTGCCAGCAGCGTAGACGCAGGATTGAACACTGAAGCTTTCTTT.

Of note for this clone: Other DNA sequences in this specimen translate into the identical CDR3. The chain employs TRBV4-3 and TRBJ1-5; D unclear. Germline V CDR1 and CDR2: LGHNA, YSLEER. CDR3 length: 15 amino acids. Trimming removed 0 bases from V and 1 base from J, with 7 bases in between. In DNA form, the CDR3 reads TGCGCCAGCAGCCAAGATCGTAACAGCAATCAGCCCCAGCATTTT. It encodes CASSQDRNSNQPQHF.

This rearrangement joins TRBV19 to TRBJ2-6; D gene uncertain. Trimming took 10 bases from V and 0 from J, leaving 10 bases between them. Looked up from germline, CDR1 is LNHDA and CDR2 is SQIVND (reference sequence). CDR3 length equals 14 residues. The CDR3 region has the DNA TGTGCCACTAGACGGTTCTCTGGGGCCAACGTCCTGACTTTC. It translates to CATRRFSGANVLTF.

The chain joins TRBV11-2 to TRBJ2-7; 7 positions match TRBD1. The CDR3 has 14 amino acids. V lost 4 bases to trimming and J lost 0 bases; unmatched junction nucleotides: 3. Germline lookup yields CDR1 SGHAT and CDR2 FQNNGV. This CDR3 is CASSSRQGSYEQYF. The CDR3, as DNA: TGTGCCAGCAGCTCCAGACAGGGCTCCTACGAGCAGTACTTC.

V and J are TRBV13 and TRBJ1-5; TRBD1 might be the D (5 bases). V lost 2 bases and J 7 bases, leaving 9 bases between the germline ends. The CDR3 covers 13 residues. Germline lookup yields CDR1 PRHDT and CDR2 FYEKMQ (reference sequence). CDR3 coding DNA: TGTGCCAGCAGCTTATGGGGGAGACAGCCCCAGCATTTT. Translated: CASSLWGRQPQHF.

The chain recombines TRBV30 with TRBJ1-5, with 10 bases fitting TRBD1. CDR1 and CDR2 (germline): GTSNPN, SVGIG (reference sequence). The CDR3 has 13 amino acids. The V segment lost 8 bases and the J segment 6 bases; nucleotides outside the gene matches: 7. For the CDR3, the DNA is TGTGCCGGGGGGACAGGGGTGGGTCAGCCCCAGCATTTT. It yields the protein CAGGTGVGQPQHF.

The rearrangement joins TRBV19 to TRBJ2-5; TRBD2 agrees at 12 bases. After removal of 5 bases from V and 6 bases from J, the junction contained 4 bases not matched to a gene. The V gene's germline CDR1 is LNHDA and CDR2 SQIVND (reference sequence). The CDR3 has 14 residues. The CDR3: CASSPTSGSQTQYF. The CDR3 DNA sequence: TGTGCCAGTAGTCCGACTAGCGGGAGCCAGACCCAGTACTTC.

The CDR3 DNA reads TGTGCCACCAGCAGACCAGACACCCCTGGGACGGTCTATGGCTACACCTTC. It specifies CATSRPDTPGTVYGYTF. The V gene is TRBV15, the J gene TRBJ1-2, with D tentatively TRBD1 (5 bases). The CDR3 has 17 residues. Trimming removed 2 bases from V and 4 bases from J, with 20 bases in between. In germline, CDR1 is LNHNV, CDR2 YYDKDF (reference sequence).

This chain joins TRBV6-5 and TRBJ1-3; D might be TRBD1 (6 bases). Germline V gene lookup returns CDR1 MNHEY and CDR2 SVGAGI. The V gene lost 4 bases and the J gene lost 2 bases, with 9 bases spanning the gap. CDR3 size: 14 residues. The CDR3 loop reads CASSSWTAGNTIYF. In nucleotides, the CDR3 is TGTGCCAGCAGTTCGTGGACAGCTGGAAACACCATATATTTT.

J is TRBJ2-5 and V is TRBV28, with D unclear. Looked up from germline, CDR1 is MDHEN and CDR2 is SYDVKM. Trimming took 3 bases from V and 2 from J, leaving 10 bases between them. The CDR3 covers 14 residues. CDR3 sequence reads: CASSLGRKQETQYF. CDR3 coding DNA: TGTGCCAGCAGTTTGGGCAGAAAACAAGAGACCCAGTACTTC.

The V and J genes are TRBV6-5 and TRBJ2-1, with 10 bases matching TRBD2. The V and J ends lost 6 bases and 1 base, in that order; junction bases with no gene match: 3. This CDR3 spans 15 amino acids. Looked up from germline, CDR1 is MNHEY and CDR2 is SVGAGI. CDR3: CASRLAGNSYNEQFF. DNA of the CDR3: TGTGCCAGCAGACTAGCGGGAAATTCCTACAATGAGCAGTTCTTC.

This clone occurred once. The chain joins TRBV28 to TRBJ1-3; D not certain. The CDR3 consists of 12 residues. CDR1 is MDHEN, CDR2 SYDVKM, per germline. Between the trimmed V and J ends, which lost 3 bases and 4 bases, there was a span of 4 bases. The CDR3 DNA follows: TGTGCCAGCAGTTTCGTCGGAAACACCATATATTTT. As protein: CASSFVGNTIYF.

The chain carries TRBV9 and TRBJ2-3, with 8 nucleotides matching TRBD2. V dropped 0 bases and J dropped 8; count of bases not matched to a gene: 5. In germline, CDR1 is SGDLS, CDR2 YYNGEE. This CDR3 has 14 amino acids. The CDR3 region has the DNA TGTGCCAGCAGCGTAGATCGGGGGGGGAGTACGCAGTATTTT. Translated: CASSVDRGGSTQYF.

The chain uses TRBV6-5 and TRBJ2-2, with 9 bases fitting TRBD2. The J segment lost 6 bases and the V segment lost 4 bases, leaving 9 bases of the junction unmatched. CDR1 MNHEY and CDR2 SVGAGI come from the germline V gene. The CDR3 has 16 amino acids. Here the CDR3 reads CASSLAGASFPGELFF. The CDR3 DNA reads TGTGCCAGCAGTTTAGCGGGAGCCAGTTTCCCCGGGGAGCTGTTTTTT.

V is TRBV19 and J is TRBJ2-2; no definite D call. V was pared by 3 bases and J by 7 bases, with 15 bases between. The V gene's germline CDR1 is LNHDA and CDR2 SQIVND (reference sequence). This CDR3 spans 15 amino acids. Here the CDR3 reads CASSIVATRSGELFF. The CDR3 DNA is TGTGCCAGTAGTATTGTTGCCACGAGGAGCGGGGAGCTGTTTTTT.

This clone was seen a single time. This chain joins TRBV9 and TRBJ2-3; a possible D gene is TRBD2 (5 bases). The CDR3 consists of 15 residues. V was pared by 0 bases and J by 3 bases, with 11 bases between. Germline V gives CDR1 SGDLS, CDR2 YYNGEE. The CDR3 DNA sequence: TGTGCCAGCAGCGTAGGGAGCGGAGAAACAGATACGCAGTATTTT. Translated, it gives CASSVGSGETDTQYF.

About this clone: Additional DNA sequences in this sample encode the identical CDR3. The DNA of the CDR3 is TGTGCCAGCAGTTTTACAGGCTCTGGAAACACCATATATTTT. It specifies CASSFTGSGNTIYF. V and J are TRBV27 and TRBJ1-3; D might be TRBD1 (5 bases). The CDR3 covers 14 residues. Germline V gives CDR1 MNHEY, CDR2 SMNVEV (reference sequence). Trimming took 3 bases from V and 0 from J, leaving 6 bases between them.

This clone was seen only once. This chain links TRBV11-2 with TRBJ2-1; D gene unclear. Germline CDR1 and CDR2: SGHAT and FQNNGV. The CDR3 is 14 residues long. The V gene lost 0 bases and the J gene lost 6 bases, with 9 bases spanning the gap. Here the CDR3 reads CASSLDPRSNEQFF. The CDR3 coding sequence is TGTGCCAGCAGCTTAGATCCTAGAAGCAATGAGCAGTTCTTC.

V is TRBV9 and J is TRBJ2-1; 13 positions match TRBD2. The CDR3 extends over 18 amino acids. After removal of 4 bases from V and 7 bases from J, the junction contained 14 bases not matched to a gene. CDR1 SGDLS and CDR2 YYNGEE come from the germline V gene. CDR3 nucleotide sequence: TGTGCCAGCAGCCCCCCAAGAGGAGGACTAGCGGGAGTAAATGAGCAGTTCTTC. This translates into CASSPPRGGLAGVNEQFF.

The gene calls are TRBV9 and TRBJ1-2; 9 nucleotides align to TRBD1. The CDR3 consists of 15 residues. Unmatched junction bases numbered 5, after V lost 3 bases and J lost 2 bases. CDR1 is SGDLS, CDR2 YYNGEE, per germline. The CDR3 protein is CASSDRQGGNYGYTF. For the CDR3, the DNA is TGTGCCAGCAGCGACCGACAGGGGGGGAACTATGGCTACACCTTC.

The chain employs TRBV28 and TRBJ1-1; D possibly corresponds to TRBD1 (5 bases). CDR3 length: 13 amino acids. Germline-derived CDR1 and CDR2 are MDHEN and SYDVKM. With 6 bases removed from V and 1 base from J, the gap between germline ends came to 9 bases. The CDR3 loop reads CASSPGQNTEAFF. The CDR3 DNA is TGTGCCAGCAGCCCCGGACAGAACACTGAAGCTTTCTTT. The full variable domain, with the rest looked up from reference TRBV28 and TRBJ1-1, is DVKVTQSSRYLVKRTGEKVFLECVQDMDHENMFWYRQDPGLGLRLIYFSYDVKMKEKGDIPEGYSVSREKKERFSLILESASTNQTSMYLCASSPGQNTEAFFGQGTRLTVV.

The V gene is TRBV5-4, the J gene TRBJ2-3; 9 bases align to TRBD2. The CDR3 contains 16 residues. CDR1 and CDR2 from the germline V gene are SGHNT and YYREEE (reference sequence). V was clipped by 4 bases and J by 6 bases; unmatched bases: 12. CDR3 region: CASSLRAGGPVDTQYF. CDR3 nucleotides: TGTGCCAGCAGCCTTCGGGCGGGAGGGCCTGTTGATACGCAGTATTTT.

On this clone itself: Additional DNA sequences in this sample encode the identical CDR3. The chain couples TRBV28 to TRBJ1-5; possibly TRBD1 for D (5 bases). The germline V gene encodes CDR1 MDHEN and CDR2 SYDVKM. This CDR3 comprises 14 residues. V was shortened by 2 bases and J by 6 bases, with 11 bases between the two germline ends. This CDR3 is CASSLGGRSQPQHF. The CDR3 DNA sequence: TGTGCCAGCAGTTTAGGGGGTAGAAGTCAGCCCCAGCATTTT.

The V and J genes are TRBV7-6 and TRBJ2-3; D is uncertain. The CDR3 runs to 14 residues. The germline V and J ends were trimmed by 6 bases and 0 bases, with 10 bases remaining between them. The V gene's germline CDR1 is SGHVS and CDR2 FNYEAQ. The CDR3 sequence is CASRRTPSTDTQYF. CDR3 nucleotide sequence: TGTGCCAGCAGACGAACGCCTAGCACAGATACGCAGTATTTT.

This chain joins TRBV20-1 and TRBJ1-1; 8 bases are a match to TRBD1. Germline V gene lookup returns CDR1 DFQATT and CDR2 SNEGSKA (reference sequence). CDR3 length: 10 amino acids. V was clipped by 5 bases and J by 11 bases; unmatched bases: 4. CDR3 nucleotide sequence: TGCAGTGCTGACAGGGGTCTGGCTTTCTTT. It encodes CSADRGLAFF.